This T cell receptor (beta chain) was observed in a study of T-cell reconstitution after alpha-beta-depleted transplantation in children. Study outcomes and limitations: Certain patients had high TCRbeta diversity at day 60, and it came from recipient T cells and thymic progenitors that survived. Reportedly, only several hundred clones from non-depleted graft cells drove alpha-beta T-cell counts at about two months. By one year post-transplant, T-cell counts and diversity largely arose from T cells that were newly produced.

Unique molecular identifiers featured in how the TCRbeta library was prepared. TCRdb re-called the PCR reads with MiXCR, one entry per CDR3 protein. The sample contains fewer than 500,000 distinct CDR3 sequences, around two fifths of which appear only once. CDR3 length: 15 residues. Per germline, CDR1 MDHEN and CDR2 SYDVKM. J gave up 4 bases and V 6 bases, and 6 bases lay outside the gene matches. This clonotype was recorded at least ten times. Antigen: not known. The receptor comes from a girl aged 2 to 10 with aplastic anemia, due to receive a stem cell transplant. Sequencing used PBMCs, obtained before TCRalphabeta/CD19-depleted stem cell transplant. This rearrangement joins TRBV28 to TRBJ1-6; TRBD1 matches 7 bases. The CDR3 loop is CASRETGQYNSPLHF. The CDR3 bases are TGTGCCAGCAGAGAGACGGGACAGTATAATTCACCCCTCCACTTT.